This TCR beta chain was captured in a study of cytomegalovirus exposure and HLA in healthy donors. Study outcomes and limitations: The tendency of first-cohort TCR clusters to co-occur in the 100 to 150 validation repertoires emerged from a later analysis.

This CDR3 contains 14 residues. CDR1 is KGHSH, CDR2 LQKENI, per germline. V lost 0 bases to trimming and J lost 4 bases, with 10 bases between them. Data came from immunoSEQ multiplex PCR; TCRdb stores just in-frame clones and leaves some out. Here the sample spans about 98,000 clones, 87% being singletons. Comment on this clone: Its antigen is still unknown.

The donors were in the approximately 110-subject validation cohort; that cohort was separate from the 666-subject first cohort. The V call is TRBV18, the J call TRBJ2-7; no clear D. Sequencing was carried out using PBMCs. This TCR derives from a young man in good health and CMV-seropositive. CDR3 protein: CASSPPGLKYEQYF. CDR3 nucleotide sequence: TGTGCCAGCTCACCACCGGGCCTTAAATACGAGCAGTACTTC. The entire variable domain, with the rest obtained from reference TRBV18 and TRBJ2-7, is as follows: NAGVMQNPRHLVRRRGQEARLRCSPMKGHSHVYWYRQLPEEGLKFMVYLQKENIIDESGMPKERFSAEFPKEGPSILRIQQVVRGDSAAYFCASSPPGLKYEQYFGPGTRLTVT.